Listed here is a single T cell receptor beta chain. These data originate in a study of blood T cell repertoires in COVID-19. Assay: immunoSEQ multiplex PCR; the TCRdb copy retains only in-frame clones and omits some. In the table there are around 400,000 clones, 87% of which are singletons. In germline, CDR1 is SGDLS, CDR2 YYNGEE. The CDR3 runs to 16 residues. Trimming took 0 bases from V and 1 from J, leaving 13 bases between them. The source material was peripheral blood. The chain employs TRBV9 and TRBJ1-2, with unresolved D. The clonotype comes from a woman under 40 with COVID-19, enrolled during active disease. In DNA, the CDR3 is TGTGCCAGCAGCGTAGCCGAAGGGAGGGTTAACTATGGCTACACCTTC. Translating it yields CASSVAEGRVNYGYTF.